This is a list of T cell receptor beta chains from one sample in a study of T-cell reconstitution after alpha-beta-depleted transplantation in children. MiXCR, run by TCRdb on the PCR reads, gives a single entry per CDR3 protein. This sample carries 300,000 to 400,000 distinct CDR3 sequences, 15% to 20% of them seen once, and the ten largest clones take approximately 44%. The material sequenced was PBMCs, mostly from graft donor cells, taken 360 days after TCRalphabeta/CD19-depleted stem cell transplant. The source of these receptors is a male patient between 2 and 10 years old who had a stem cell transplant for acute lymphoblastic leukemia, so the T cells may come from the graft donor. Both conserved end residues are trimmed from each CDR3. D genes are given only for firm matches. Clone size is not always given. Where it is, it says once, few, many or a class for expanded clones.

>many|TRBD2|TRBV4-3
ASSQEFSSGSLSYNEQF
>many|NA|TRBV10-3
AIQGQSNTEAF
>few|NA|TRBV25-1
ASSDWDGPYGYT
>few|NA|TRBV28
ASSLSLGAGELF
>NA|TRBD1|TRBV29-1
SVTYRGFYEQY
>NA|NA|TRBV4-3
ASSSQGQSSTDTQY
>NA|NA|TRBV20-1
SASWPGAAKNIQY
>many|NA|TRBV12-3/TRBV12-4
ASSLGLGDTQY
>few|NA|TRBV28
ASSGRWRLSSTDTQY
>few|NA|TRBV6-5
ASSFYSPGPRVYNEQF
>NA|NA|TRBV5-4
ASMMGSRTDTQY
>NA|TRBD1|TRBV24-1
ATSDRGTGNNEQF
>few|NA|TRBV20-1
SGVWAETQY
>NA|TRBD1|TRBV7-8
ASSPGTGGWDTQY
>NA|NA|TRBV7-2
ASSLFPNSPLH
>many|NA|TRBV20-1
SAREGSTQETQY
>few|NA|TRBV12-3/TRBV12-4
ASIHSGANVLT
>few|NA|TRBV28
ASSLGFGGPDPETQY
>few|NA|TRBV5-5
ASSTWGTDTQY
>NA|NA|TRBV4-3
ASSQDRGRLETQY
>few|NA|TRBV7-9
ASRRDTEMNEKLF
>NA|NA|TRBV9
ASAGNTGELF
>few|NA|TRBV7-2
ASSLALGQEQY
>few|NA|TRBV28
ASSFPTGRAYNEQF
>NA|NA|TRBV30
AWSVEVQPSYEQY
>few|TRBD2|TRBV9
ASSVDVGRSTDTQY
>few|NA|TRBV28
ATNYGYGYT
>NA|NA|TRBV7-9
ASSPAAYNSPLH
>NA|NA|TRBV24-1
APDVGEETQY
>NA|TRBD2|TRBV6-2/TRBV6-3
ASSRTTSGRSNEQF
>NA|NA|TRBV6-4
ASRGPLAKNIQY
>NA|TRBD2|TRBV10-3
ATLGLAGSGELF
>few|NA|TRBV6-2/TRBV6-3
ASSYSTGSSTDTQY
>few|NA|TRBV20-1
RATGPRGNTIY
>NA|TRBD2|TRBV12-3/TRBV12-4
ASSQREGLTGELF
>few|TRBD2|TRBV28
ASSLWGGENNEQF
>NA|NA|TRBV4-2
ASSQEARTTTGAQY
>few|NA|TRBV28
ASSSRGGGSFYEQY
>NA|TRBD2|TRBV9
ASSVSSGNEQF
>NA|NA|TRBV20-1
SARDASNPLLAYEQY
>NA|NA|TRBV5-1
ASSRHQETQY
>few|NA|TRBV20-1
SASVGSDTQY
>NA|TRBD2|TRBV10-3
AISSLADRGEQY
>few|NA|TRBV30
AWSVRRGAYEQY
>many|TRBD2|TRBV12-3/TRBV12-4
ASSSLMGTSGSHEQF
>few|TRBD2|TRBV4-3
ASSQDLASGTYEQY
>NA|TRBD2|TRBV4-3
ASSQDAGRPQETQY
>NA|NA|TRBV4-3
ASSQGNRADTQY